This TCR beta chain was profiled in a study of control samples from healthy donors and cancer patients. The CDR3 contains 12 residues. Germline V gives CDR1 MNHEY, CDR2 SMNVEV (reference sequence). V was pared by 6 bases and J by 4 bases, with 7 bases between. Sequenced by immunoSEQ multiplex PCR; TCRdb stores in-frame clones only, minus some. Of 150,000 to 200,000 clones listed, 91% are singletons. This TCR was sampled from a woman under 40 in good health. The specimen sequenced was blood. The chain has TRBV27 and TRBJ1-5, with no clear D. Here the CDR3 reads CASSPYNQPQHF. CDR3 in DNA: TGTGCCAGCAGCCCCTATAATCAGCCCCAGCATTTT.